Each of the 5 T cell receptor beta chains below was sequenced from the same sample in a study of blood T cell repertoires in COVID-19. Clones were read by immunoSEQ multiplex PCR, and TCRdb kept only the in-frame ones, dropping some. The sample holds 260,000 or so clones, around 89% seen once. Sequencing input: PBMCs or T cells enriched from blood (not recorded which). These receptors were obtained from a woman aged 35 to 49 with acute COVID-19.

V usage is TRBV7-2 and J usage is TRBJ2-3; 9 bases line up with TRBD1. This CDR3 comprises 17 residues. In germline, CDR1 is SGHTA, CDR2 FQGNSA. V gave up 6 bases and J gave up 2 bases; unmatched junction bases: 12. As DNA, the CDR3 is TGTGCCAGCAGACGATACCCCCGGGACAGGGACACAGATACGCAGTATTTT. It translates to CASRRYPRDRDTDTQYF.

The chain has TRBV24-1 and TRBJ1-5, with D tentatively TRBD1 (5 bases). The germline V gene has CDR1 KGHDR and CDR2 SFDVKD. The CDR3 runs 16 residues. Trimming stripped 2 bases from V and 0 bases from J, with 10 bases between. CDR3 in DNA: TGTGCCACCAGTGATTCTAGACAGTCTAGCAATCAGCCCCAGCATTTT. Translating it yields CATSDSRQSSNQPQHF.

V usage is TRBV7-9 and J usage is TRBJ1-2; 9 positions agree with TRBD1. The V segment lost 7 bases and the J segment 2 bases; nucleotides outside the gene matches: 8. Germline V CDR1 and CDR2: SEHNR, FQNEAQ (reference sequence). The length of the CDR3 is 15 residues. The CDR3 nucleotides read TGTGCCAGCACCGAATGGGACAGGGCAAACTATGGCTACACCTTC. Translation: CASTEWDRANYGYTF.

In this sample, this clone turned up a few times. DNA of the CDR3: TGTGCCAGCAGCCAGCGGGGAGCTGGCACCGGGGAGCTGTTTTTT. Amino acids: CASSQRGAGTGELFF. This chain links TRBV3-1 (or the pseudogene TRBV3-2) with TRBJ2-2; a possible D gene is TRBD2 (6 bases). Trimming stripped 3 bases from V and 4 bases from J, with 12 bases between. The CDR3 runs 15 residues. CDR1 is LGHDT, CDR2 YNNKEL, per germline (reference sequence).

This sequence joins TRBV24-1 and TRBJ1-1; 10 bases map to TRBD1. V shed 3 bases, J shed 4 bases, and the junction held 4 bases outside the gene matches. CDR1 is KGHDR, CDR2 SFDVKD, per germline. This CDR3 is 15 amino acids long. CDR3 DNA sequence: TGTGCCACCAGTGATGCCGGGACAGGGGCCACTGAAGCTTTCTTT. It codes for CATSDAGTGATEAFF.